This T cell receptor beta chain originates from a study of Graves' ophthalmopathy and Graves' hyperthyroidism. In the study overall: Before any treatment was given, at initial diagnosis, peripheral blood was collected.

Trimming stripped 8 bases from V and 2 bases from J, with 12 bases between. The CDR3 is made up of 13 amino acids. In germline, CDR1 is MNHNS, CDR2 SASEGT. Study findings and constraints: In predicting ophthalmopathy progression, the model reached 70.59% sensitivity and 72% to 85% specificity.

Having ophthalmopathy, the donors showed moderate-to-severe activity, CAS ≥3 and NOSPECS ≥4, with disease lasting under 3 months. This clonotype was counted at least ten times. What it binds is unknown. For repertoire sequencing, the TCR beta CDR3 regions were amplified from RNA transcripts. An opening RT-PCR round employed HTBI primers and preceded a second-round multiplex PCR. TCRdb re-called the multiplex PCR reads with MiXCR, one entry per CDR3 protein. The repertoire holds roughly 500,000 distinct CDR3 sequences, 13% to 15% seen once, with 8% to 10% in the top ten. The specimen was blood. This TCR derives from a woman in her thirties with Graves' ophthalmopathy. The chain carries TRBV6-1 and TRBJ1-1, with a tentative D call TRBD1 (6 bases). The CDR3 coding sequence is TGTGCCAGCTCTCGGGACACTAACACTGAAGCTTTCTTT. Protein: CASSRDTNTEAFF.